The sequence of this T cell receptor (beta chain) was determined in a study of post-analysis software for immune sequencing data. Points on this clonotype: Its cognate antigen is unknown.

CDR3 size: 14 residues. Trimming pared 7 bases from V and 4 bases from J, leaving 19 bases between. Germline lookup yields CDR1 DFQATT and CDR2 SNEGSKA (reference sequence). The TCR beta cDNA libraries contained unique molecular identifiers. Input of about 0.95 to 10 million T cells yielded approximately 500,000 cDNA molecules. Each CDR3 protein gets one entry after TCRdb re-called the PCR reads with MiXCR. The data hold hundreds of thousands of distinct CDR3 sequences, with over 45% observed a single time. General study points: Among a handful of TRBV segments more frequent in patients than controls were TRBV5-6, TRBV5-1 and TRBV20-1. For normalized Chao1 diversity, multiple sclerosis patients scored significantly lower than controls did.

This TCR was sampled from a girl aged 2 to 9 with multiple sclerosis. The specimen was blood. The V and J genes are TRBV20-1 and TRBJ1-2; a possible D gene is TRBD1 (5 bases). Written as DNA, the CDR3 is TGCAGTGTTAATACAGGATATCAATCCTATGGCTACACCTTC. Protein sequence: CSVNTGYQSYGYTF.